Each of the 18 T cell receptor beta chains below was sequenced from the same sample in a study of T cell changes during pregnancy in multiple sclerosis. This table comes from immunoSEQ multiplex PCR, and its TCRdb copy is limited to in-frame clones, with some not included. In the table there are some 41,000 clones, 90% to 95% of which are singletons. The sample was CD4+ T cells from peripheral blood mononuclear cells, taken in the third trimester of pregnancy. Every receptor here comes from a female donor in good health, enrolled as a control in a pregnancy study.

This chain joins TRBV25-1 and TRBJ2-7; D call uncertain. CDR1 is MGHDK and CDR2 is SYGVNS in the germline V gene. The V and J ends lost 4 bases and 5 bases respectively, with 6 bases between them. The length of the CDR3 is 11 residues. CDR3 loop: CASSAYHEQYF. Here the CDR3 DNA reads TGTGCCAGCAGTGCCTACCACGAGCAGTACTTC.

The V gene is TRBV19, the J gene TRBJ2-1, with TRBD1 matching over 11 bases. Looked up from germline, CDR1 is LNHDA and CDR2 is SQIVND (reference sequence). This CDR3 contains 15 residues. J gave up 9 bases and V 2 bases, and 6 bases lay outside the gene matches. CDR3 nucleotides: TGTGCCAGTAGTATAATGGGGACAGGGGGAGGTGAGCAGTTCTTC. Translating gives CASSIMGTGGGEQFF.

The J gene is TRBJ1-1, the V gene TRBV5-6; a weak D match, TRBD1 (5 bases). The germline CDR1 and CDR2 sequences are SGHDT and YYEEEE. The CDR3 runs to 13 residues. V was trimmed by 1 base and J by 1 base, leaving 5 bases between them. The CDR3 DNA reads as TGTGCCAGCAGCTTGCAGGGGAACACTGAAGCTTTCTTT. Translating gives CASSLQGNTEAFF.

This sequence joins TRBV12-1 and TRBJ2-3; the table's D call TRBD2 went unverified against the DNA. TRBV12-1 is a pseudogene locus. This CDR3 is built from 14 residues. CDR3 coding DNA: TGTGCCAGCAGCCGGAGCGGGGCCACAGATACGCAGTATTTT. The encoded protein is CASSRSGATDTQYF.

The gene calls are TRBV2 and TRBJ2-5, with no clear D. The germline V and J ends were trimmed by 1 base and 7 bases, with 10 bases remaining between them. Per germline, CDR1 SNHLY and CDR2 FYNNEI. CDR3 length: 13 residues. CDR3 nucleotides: TGTGCCAGCAGTGAAGGTCCCCGAGGGACCCAGTACTTC. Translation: CASSEGPRGTQYF.

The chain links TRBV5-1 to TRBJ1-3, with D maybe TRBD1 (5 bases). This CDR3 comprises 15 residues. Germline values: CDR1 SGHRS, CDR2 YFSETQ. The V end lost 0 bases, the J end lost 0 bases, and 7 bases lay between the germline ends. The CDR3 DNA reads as TGCGCCAGCAGCTTGGCGACAGACTCTGGAAACACCATATATTTT. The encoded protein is CASSLATDSGNTIYF.

CDR3 amino acids: CASFGDRLYNEQFF. The CDR3 DNA is TGTGCCAGCTTTGGGGACAGACTATACAATGAGCAGTTCTTC. The genes are TRBV28 and TRBJ2-1, with TRBD1 matching 7 bases. Per germline, CDR1 MDHEN and CDR2 SYDVKM. The CDR3 extends over 14 amino acids. V dropped 8 bases and J dropped 4; count of bases not matched to a gene: 8.

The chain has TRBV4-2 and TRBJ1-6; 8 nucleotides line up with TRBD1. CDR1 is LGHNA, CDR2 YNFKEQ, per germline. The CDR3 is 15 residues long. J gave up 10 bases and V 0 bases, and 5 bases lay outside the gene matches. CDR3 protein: CASSQDQGARSPLHF. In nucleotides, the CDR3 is TGTGCCAGCAGCCAAGACCAGGGGGCAAGGTCACCCCTCCACTTT.

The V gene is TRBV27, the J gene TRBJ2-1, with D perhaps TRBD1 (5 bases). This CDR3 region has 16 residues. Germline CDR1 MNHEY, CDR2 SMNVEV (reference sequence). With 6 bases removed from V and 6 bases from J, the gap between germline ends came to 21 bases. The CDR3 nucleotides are TGTGCCAGCAGACCCCAGCGACCTTGGGGCTCCAATGAGCAGTTCTTC. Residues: CASRPQRPWGSNEQFF.

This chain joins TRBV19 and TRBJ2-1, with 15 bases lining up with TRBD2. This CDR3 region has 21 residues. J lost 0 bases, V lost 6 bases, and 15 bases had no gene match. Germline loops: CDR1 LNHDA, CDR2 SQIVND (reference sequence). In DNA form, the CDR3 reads TGTGCCAGTAGACCTCCCATCGGACTAGCGGGAGGGTGGGGCTCCTACAATGAGCAGTTCTTC. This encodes CASRPPIGLAGGWGSYNEQFF.

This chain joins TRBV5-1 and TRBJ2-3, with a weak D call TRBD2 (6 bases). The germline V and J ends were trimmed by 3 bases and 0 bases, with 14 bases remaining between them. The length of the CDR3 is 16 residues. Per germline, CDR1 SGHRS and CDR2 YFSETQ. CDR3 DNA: TGCGCCAGCAGCTCGGACGGGCGGGGTAGCACAGATACGCAGTATTTT. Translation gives CASSSDGRGSTDTQYF.

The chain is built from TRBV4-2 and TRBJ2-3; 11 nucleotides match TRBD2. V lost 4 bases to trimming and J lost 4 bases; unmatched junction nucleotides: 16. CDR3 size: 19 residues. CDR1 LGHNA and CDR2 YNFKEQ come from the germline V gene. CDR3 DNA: TGTGCCAGCAGCCCTCGTGGGGCTTTAGCGGGGGGGTTTCCAGATACGCAGTATTTT. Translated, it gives CASSPRGALAGGFPDTQYF.

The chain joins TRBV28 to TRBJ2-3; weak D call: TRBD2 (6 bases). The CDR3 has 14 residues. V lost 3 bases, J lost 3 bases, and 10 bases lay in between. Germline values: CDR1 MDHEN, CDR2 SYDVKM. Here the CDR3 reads CASSLGGKTDTQYF. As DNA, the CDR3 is TGTGCCAGCAGTTTGGGCGGGAAGACAGATACGCAGTATTTT.

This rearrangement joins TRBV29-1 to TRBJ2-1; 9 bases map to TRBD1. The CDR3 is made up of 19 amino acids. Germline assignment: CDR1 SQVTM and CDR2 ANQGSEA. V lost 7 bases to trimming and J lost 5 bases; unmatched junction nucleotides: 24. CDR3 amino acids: CSATWVTGGILSGNNEQFF. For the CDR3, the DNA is TGCAGCGCGACCTGGGTGACAGGGGGTATCCTTAGTGGGAACAATGAGCAGTTCTTC.

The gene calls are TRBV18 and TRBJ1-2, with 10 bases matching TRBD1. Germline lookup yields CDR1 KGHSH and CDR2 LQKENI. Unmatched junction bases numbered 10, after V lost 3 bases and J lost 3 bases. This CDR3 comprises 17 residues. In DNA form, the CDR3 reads TGTGCCAGCTCACCGACAGAATCCGGGACAGGGGACTATGGCTACACCTTC. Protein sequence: CASSPTESGTGDYGYTF.

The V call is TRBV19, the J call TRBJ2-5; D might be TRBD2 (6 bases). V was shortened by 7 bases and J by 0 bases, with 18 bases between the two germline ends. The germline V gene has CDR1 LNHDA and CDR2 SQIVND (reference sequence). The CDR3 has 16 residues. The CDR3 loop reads CASIRPGGPNQETQYF. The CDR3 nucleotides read TGTGCCAGTATCAGGCCCGGGGGACCCAACCAAGAGACCCAGTACTTC.

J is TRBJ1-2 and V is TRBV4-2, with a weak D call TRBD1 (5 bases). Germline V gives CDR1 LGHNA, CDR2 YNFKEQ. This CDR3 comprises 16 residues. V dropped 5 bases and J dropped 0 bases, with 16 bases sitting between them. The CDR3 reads CASSTSGRGPNYGYTF. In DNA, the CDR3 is TGTGCCAGCAGCACCTCCGGGCGGGGCCCTAACTATGGCTACACCTTC.

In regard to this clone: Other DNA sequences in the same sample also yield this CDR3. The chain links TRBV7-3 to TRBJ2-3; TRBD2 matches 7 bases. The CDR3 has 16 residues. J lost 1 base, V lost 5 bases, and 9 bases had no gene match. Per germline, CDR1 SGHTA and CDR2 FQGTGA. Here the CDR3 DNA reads TGTGCCAGCAGCCCGGCTAGCGGAGGAGGCACAGATACGCAGTATTTT. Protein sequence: CASSPASGGGTDTQYF.